Described below is a single T cell receptor beta chain sequence and its context. Recent vaccinations or acute infections were absent in the healthy HIV-negative adult donors. The data stem from a study of shared clonotypes between healthy human individuals. CDR1 and CDR2 from the germline V gene are MNHEY and SVGAGI. Trimming left V 3 bases short and J 10 bases short, with 15 bases between. The CDR3 consists of 13 residues. Assay execution proceeded at the deep level. Sequencing was performed with immunoSEQ multiplex PCR; in TCRdb, only in-frame clones are kept and a portion is missing. The table lists 600,000 to 700,000 clones, around 73% of them singletons.

V and J are TRBV6-5 and TRBJ1-1; D ambiguous. This receptor was taken from a woman aged 25-40 years in good health. Sequences were obtained from memory CD4+ T cells sorted from blood. Stated subset: CD45RA-negative fraction. CDR3 sequence reads: CASSYSPGEGAFF. CDR3 DNA sequence: TGTGCCAGCAGTTATTCGCCGGGAGAAGGAGCTTTCTTT.